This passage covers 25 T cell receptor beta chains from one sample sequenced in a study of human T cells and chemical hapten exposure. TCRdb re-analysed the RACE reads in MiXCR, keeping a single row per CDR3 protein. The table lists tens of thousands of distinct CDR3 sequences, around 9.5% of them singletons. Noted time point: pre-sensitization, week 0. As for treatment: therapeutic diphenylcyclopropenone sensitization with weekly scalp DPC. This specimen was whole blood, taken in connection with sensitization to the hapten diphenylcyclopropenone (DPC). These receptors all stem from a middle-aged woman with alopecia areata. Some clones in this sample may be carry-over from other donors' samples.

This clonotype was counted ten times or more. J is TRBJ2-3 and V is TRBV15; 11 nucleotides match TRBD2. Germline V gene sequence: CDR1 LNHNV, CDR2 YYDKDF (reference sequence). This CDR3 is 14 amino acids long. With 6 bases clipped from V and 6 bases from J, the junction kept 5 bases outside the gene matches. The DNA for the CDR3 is TGTGCCACCAGTAGCGGGGGGGCGCGGGATACGCAGTATTTT. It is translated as CATSSGGARDTQYF.

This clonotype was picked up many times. CDR3 sequence reads: CASSLRTGWGQPQHF. The CDR3 DNA reads TGTGCCAGCAGTCTCCGGACAGGGTGGGGACAGCCCCAGCATTTT. The J gene is TRBJ1-5, the V gene TRBV6-2 or TRBV6-3; 8 bases align to TRBD1. Germline V gene data show CDR1 as MNHEY and CDR2 as SVGEGT. V shed 5 bases and J 7 bases; nucleotides not matched to a gene: 10. The CDR3 loop spans 15 amino acids.

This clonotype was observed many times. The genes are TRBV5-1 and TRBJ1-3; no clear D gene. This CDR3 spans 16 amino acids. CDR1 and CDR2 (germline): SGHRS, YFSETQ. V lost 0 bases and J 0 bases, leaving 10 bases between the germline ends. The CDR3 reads CASSLDSPASGNTIYF. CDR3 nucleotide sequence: TGCGCCAGCAGCTTGGACAGCCCAGCCTCTGGAAACACCATATATTTT.

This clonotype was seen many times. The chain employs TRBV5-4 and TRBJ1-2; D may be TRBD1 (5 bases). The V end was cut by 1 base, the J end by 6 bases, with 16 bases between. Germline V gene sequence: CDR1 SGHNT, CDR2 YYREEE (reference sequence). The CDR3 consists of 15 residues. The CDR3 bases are TGTGCCAGCAGCTTGTTAGGACATGGAAACCATGGCTACACCTTC. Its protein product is CASSLLGHGNHGYTF.

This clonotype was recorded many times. The CDR3 loop is CASSVVGTDYGYTF. The CDR3 DNA follows: TGTGCCAGCAGCGTAGTTGGGACAGACTATGGCTACACCTTC. The chain is built from TRBV9 and TRBJ1-2; TRBD1 agrees at 7 bases. Trimming removed 0 bases from V and 3 bases from J; junction bases left unmatched: 2. This CDR3 comprises 14 residues. Germline lookup yields CDR1 SGDLS and CDR2 YYNGEE.

The CDR3 sequence is CASSRPGQGFTDTQYF. The CDR3 DNA reads TGTGCCAGCAGCCGGCCGGGACAGGGCTTCACAGATACGCAGTATTTT. This chain connects TRBV3-1 to TRBJ2-3; 9 positions agree with TRBD1. From germline, CDR1 is LGHDT and CDR2 YNNKEL (reference sequence). CDR3 length equals 16 residues. The trim removed 4 bases at V and 2 bases at J, leaving 7 bases unmatched.

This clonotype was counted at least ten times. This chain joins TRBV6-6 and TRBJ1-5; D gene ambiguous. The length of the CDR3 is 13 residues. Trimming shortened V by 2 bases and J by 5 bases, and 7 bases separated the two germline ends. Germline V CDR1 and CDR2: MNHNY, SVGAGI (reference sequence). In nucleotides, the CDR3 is TGTGCCAGCAGTTACGGAGGATATCAGCCCCAGCATTTT. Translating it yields CASSYGGYQPQHF.

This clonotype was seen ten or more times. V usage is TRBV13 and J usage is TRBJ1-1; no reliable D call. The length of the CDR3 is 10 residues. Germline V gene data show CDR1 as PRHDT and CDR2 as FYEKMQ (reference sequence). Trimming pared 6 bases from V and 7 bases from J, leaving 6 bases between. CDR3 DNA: TGTGCCAGCAGGGGGTATGAAGCTTTCTTT. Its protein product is CASRGYEAFF.

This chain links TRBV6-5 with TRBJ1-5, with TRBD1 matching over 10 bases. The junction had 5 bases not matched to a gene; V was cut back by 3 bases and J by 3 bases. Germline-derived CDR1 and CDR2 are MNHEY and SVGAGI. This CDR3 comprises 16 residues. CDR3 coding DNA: TGTGCCAGCAGTTATTCCGGGACAGGGGCCAATCAGCCCCAGCATTTT. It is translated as CASSYSGTGANQPQHF.

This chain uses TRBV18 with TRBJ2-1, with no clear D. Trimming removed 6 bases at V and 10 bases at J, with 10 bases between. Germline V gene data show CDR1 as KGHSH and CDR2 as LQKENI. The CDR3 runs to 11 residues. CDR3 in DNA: TGTGCCAGCTCCCCCGAAGGGGAGCAGTTCTTC. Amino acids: CASSPEGEQFF.

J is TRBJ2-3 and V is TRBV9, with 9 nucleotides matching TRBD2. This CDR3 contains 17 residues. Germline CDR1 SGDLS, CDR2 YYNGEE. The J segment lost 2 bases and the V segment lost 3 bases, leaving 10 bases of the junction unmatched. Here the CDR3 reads CASSAEGSGGVTDTQYF. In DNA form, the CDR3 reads TGTGCCAGCAGCGCAGAGGGTAGCGGGGGAGTCACAGATACGCAGTATTTT.

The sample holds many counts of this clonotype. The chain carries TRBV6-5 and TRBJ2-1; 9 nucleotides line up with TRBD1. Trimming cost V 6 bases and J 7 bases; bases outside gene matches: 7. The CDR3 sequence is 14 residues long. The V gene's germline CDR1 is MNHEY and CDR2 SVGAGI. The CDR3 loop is CASRGTGSGNEQFF. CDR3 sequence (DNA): TGTGCCAGCAGGGGGACAGGGTCGGGGAATGAGCAGTTCTTC.

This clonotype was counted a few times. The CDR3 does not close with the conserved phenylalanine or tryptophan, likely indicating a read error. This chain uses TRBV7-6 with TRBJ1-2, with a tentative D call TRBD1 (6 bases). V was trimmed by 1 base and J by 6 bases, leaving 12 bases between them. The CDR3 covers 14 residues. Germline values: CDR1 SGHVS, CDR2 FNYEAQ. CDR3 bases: TGTGCCAGCAGCTTAGAGGGTGGGGGCAATGGCTACACCTAC. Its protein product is CASSLEGGGNGYTY.

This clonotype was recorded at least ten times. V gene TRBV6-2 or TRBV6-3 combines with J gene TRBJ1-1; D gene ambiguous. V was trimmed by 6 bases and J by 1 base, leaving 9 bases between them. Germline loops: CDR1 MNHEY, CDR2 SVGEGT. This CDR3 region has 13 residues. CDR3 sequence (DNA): TGTGCCAGCAGACCAATCCAGAACACTGAAGCTTTCTTT. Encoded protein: CASRPIQNTEAFF.

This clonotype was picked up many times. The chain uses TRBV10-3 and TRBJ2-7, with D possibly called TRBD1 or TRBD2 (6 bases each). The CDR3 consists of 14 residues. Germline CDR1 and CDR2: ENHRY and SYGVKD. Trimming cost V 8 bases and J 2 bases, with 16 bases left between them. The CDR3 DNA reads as TGTGCCATCCGCGGGGCAGGGGACCCCTACGAGCAGTACTTC. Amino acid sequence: CAIRGAGDPYEQYF.

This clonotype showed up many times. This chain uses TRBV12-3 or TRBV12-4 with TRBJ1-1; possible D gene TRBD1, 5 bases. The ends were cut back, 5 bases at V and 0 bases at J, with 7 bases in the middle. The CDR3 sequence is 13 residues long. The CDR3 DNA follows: TGTGCCAGCAGTAGACAGCTGAACACTGAAGCTTTCTTT. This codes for CASSRQLNTEAFF.

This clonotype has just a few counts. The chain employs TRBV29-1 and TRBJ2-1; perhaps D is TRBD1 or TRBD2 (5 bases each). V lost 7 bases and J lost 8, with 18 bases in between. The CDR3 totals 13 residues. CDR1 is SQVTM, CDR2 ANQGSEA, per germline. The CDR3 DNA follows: TGCAGCGGTTCCGGGGCCAGTTGGGATGAGCAGTTCTTC. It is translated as CSGSGASWDEQFF.

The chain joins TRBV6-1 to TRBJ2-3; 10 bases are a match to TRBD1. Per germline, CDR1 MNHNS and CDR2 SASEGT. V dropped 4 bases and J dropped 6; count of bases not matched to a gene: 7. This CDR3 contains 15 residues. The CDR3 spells CASSGRDRGSDTQYF. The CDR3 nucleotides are TGTGCCAGCAGTGGCCGGGACAGGGGTTCGGATACGCAGTATTTT.

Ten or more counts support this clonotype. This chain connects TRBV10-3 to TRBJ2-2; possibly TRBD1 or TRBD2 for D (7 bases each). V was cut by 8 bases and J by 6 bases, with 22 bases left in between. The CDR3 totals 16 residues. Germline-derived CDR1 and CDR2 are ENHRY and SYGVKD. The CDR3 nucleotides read TGTGCCATCCGTTTTAATACGCAGGGGGGGCCCGGGGAGCTGTTTTTT. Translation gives CAIRFNTQGGPGELFF.

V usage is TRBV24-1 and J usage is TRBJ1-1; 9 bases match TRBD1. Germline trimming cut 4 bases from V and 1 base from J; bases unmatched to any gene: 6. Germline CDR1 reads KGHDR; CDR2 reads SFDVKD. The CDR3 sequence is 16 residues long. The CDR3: CATSEEGQGGNTEAFF. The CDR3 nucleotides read TGTGCCACCAGTGAAGAGGGACAGGGCGGGAACACTGAAGCTTTCTTT.

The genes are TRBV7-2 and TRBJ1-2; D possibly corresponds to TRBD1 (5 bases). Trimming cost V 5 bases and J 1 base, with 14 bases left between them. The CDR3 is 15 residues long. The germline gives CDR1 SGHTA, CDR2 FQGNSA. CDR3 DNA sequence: TGTGCCAGCAGCCCCGGCGGGACGGTTAACTATGGCTACACCTTC. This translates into CASSPGGTVNYGYTF. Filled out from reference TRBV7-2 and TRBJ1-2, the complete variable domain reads GAGVSQSPSNKVTEKGKDVELRCDPISGHTALYWYRQSLGQGLEFLIYFQGNSAPDKSGLPSDRFSAERTGGSVSTLTIQRTQQEDSAVYLCASSPGGTVNYGYTFGSGTRLTVV.

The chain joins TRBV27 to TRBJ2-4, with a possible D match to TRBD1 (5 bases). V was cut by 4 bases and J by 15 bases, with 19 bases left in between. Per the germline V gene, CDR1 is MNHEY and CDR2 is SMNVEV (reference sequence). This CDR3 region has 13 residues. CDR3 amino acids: CASSSIDSGQLYF. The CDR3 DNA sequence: TGTGCCAGCAGTTCCATTGACAGTGGCCAATTGTACTTC.

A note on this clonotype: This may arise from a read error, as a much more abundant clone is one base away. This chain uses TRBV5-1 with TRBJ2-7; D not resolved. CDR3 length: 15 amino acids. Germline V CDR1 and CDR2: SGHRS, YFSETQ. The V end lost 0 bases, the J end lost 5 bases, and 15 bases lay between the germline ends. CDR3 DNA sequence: TGCGCCAGCAGCTTGGCTACCACGAGCCCCCACGAGCAGTACTTC. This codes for CASSLATTSPHEQYF. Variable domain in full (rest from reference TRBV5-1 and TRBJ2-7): KAGVTQTPRYLIKTRGQQVTLSCSPISGHRSVSWYQQTPGQGLQFLFEYFSETQRNKGNFPGRFSGRQFSNSRSEMNVSTLELGDSALYLCASSLATTSPHEQYFGPGTRLTVT.

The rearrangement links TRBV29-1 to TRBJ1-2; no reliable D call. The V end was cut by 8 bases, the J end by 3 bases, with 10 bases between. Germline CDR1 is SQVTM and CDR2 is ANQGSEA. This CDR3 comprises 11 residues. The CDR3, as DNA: TGCAGCACTGGGCAGGACTATGGCTACACCTTC. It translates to CSTGQDYGYTF. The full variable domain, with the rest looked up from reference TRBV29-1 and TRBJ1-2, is SAVISQKPSRDICQRGTSLTIQCQVDSQVTMMFWYRQQPGQSLTLIATANQGSEATYESGFVIDKFPISRPNLTFSTLTVSNMSPEDSSIYLCSTGQDYGYTFGSGTRLTVV.

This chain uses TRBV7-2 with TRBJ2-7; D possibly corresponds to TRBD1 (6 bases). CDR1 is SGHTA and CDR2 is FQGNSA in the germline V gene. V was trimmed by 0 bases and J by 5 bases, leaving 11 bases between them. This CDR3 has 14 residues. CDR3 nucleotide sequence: TGTGCCAGCAGCTTAGCTTACAGGGACCACGAGCAGTACTTC. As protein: CASSLAYRDHEQYF.